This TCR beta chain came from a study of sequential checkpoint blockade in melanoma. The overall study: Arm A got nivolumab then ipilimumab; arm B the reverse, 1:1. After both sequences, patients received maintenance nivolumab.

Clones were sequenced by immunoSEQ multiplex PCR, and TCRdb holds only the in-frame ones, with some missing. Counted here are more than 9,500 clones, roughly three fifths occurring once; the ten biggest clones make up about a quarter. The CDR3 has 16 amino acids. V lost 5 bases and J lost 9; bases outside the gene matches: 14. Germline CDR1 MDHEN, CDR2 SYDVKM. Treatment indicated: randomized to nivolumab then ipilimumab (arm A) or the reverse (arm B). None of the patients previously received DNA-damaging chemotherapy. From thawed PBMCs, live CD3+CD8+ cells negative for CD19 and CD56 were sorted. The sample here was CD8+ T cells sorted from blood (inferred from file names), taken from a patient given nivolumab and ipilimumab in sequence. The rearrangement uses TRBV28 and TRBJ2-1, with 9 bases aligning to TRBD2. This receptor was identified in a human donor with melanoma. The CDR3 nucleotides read TGTGCCAGCAGTCTGAGTATTAGCGGGAGCGGCACTGAGCAGTTCTTC. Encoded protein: CASSLSISGSGTEQFF.